This is a list of T cell receptor beta chains from one sample in a study of a mutant IDH1 vaccine in newly diagnosed glioma. Which antigens these TCRs recognize remains unknown. Libraries were prepared by immunoSEQ multiplex PCR; TCRdb keeps only in-frame clonotypes and omits some of them. Of around 120,000 clones listed, around 80% were seen once; the top ten hold 5.5%. This specimen was PBMCs, taken from a glioma patient whose treatment included an IDH1 peptide vaccine. The source of these receptors is a man aged 40-49 years with glioma. Each CDR3 is given with its conserved first and last residue. Each record gives: V gene, D gene, clone size, J gene, CDR3 DNA, CDR3 protein. The D gene is left open where the match is weak. The size of a clone is reported for some rows only, either as once, few or many, or as a class for expanded clones.

v_gene: TRBV10-3; d_gene: NA; abundance: NA; j_gene: TRBJ2-2; CDR3nt: TGTGCCATCAGTGAGCGGGGACAACCCACCGGGGAGCTGTTTTTT; CDR3aa: CAISERGQPTGELFF
v_gene: TRBV7-9; d_gene: NA; abundance: medium-sized; j_gene: TRBJ2-2; CDR3nt: TGTGCCAGCAGCTTAAAGGTCGGGGAGCTGTTTTTT; CDR3aa: CASSLKVGELFF
v_gene: TRBV9; d_gene: NA; abundance: NA; j_gene: TRBJ2-3; CDR3nt: TGTGCCAGCAGCGTAAGGGGCGGATTCACAGATACGCAGTATTTT; CDR3aa: CASSVRGGFTDTQYF
v_gene: TRBV30; d_gene: NA; abundance: few; j_gene: TRBJ1-1; CDR3nt: TGTGCCTGGAGTGTACGTCCCGGGTCTGAAGCTTTCTTT; CDR3aa: CAWSVRPGSEAFF
v_gene: TRBV28; d_gene: NA; abundance: NA; j_gene: TRBJ2-3; CDR3nt: TGTGCCAGTAAGCTCGGCGGCACAGATACGCAGTATTTT; CDR3aa: CASKLGGTDTQYF
v_gene: TRBV2; d_gene: NA; abundance: NA; j_gene: TRBJ2-3; CDR3nt: TGTGCCAGCCGGGACATCATGAGCACAGATACGCAGTATTTT; CDR3aa: CASRDIMSTDTQYF
v_gene: TRBV19; d_gene: NA; abundance: NA; j_gene: TRBJ1-2; CDR3nt: TGTGCCAGTAGTACAACCGGGACTCCTCATGGCTACACCTTC; CDR3aa: CASSTTGTPHGYTF
v_gene: TRBV6-5; d_gene: NA; abundance: NA; j_gene: TRBJ1-2; CDR3nt: TGTGCCACCCAGACCGGGTACTATGGCTACACCTTC; CDR3aa: CATQTGYYGYTF
v_gene: TRBV28; d_gene: TRBD1; abundance: NA; j_gene: TRBJ2-5; CDR3nt: TGTGCCAGCAGTAAGGACAGGGGATTCGAGACCCAGTACTTC; CDR3aa: CASSKDRGFETQYF
v_gene: TRBV5-1; d_gene: NA; abundance: NA; j_gene: TRBJ2-4; CDR3nt: TGCGCCAGCAGCTTACTGGGACTTACAAACATTCAGTACTTC; CDR3aa: CASSLLGLTNIQYF
v_gene: TRBV13; d_gene: TRBD1; abundance: NA; j_gene: TRBJ2-7; CDR3nt: TGTGCCAGCAGCGCCGGGACAGGGGGAGAGCAGTACTTC; CDR3aa: CASSAGTGGEQYF
v_gene: TRBV11-1; d_gene: NA; abundance: NA; j_gene: TRBJ2-6; CDR3nt: TGTGCCAGCAGCTCCACGGTCTCTGGGGCCAACGTCCTGACTTTC; CDR3aa: CASSSTVSGANVLTF
v_gene: TRBV9; d_gene: NA; abundance: NA; j_gene: TRBJ1-1; CDR3nt: TGTGCCAGCAGCGTAGAAGGGGAGGGGGTGAACACTGAAGCTTTCTTT; CDR3aa: CASSVEGEGVNTEAFF
v_gene: TRBV7-2; d_gene: NA; abundance: NA; j_gene: TRBJ1-1; CDR3nt: TGTGCCAGCAGCTTAGGGGGGGGAGGGACTGAAGCTTTCTTT; CDR3aa: CASSLGGGGTEAFF
v_gene: TRBV7-2; d_gene: NA; abundance: NA; j_gene: TRBJ2-3; CDR3nt: TGTGCCAGCAGCTCGGACTTTAGCACAGATACGCAGTATTTT; CDR3aa: CASSSDFSTDTQYF
v_gene: TRBV18; d_gene: TRBD1; abundance: NA; j_gene: TRBJ1-5; CDR3nt: TGTGCCAGCTCACCCTCCGGGACAGGGGAACAGCCCCAGCATTTT; CDR3aa: CASSPSGTGEQPQHF
v_gene: TRBV30; d_gene: TRBD1; abundance: NA; j_gene: TRBJ2-3; CDR3nt: TGTGCCTGGAGTGTAAGGGACAGGCTCACAGATACGCAGTATTTT; CDR3aa: CAWSVRDRLTDTQYF
v_gene: TRBV15; d_gene: NA; abundance: NA; j_gene: TRBJ1-3; CDR3nt: TGTGCCACCAGCAGAGATCCCCCGGACTCTGGAAACACCATATATTTT; CDR3aa: CATSRDPPDSGNTIYF
v_gene: TRBV5-4; d_gene: NA; abundance: NA; j_gene: TRBJ2-7; CDR3nt: TGTGCCAGCAGCTTGGAGGGGACCTACGAGCAGTACTTC; CDR3aa: CASSLEGTYEQYF
v_gene: TRBV18; d_gene: TRBD2; abundance: few; j_gene: TRBJ2-7; CDR3nt: TGTGCCAGCTCAAGACTAGCGGGAGTGGCCGAGCAGTACTTC; CDR3aa: CASSRLAGVAEQYF
v_gene: TRBV9; d_gene: TRBD2; abundance: NA; j_gene: TRBJ2-1; CDR3nt: TGTGCCAGCAGCGTCGCCGGGAGGCCCTACAATGAGCAGTTCTTC; CDR3aa: CASSVAGRPYNEQFF
v_gene: TRBV7-2; d_gene: NA; abundance: NA; j_gene: TRBJ2-2; CDR3nt: TGTGCCAGCAGCTCCCTTAGCGCGGGGGAGCTGTTTTTT; CDR3aa: CASSSLSAGELFF
v_gene: TRBV6-1; d_gene: NA; abundance: NA; j_gene: TRBJ2-7; CDR3nt: TGTGCCAGCAGTGAAAATAACAGCCGCTCCTACGAGCAGTACTTC; CDR3aa: CASSENNSRSYEQYF
v_gene: TRBV4-3; d_gene: TRBD2; abundance: NA; j_gene: TRBJ2-3; CDR3nt: TGCGCCAGCAGCCCCGTAGCGGGAGGGATAGATACGCAGTATTTT; CDR3aa: CASSPVAGGIDTQYF
v_gene: TRBV6-5; d_gene: NA; abundance: NA; j_gene: TRBJ2-3; CDR3nt: TGTGCCAGCAGTTCCTGGCGGGGGCCTAGCACAGATACGCAGTATTTT; CDR3aa: CASSSWRGPSTDTQYF
v_gene: TRBV4-3; d_gene: NA; abundance: NA; j_gene: TRBJ1-4; CDR3nt: TGCGCCAGCAGCCAAGAGATGAGGACTAATGAAAAACTGTTTTTT; CDR3aa: CASSQEMRTNEKLFF
v_gene: TRBV9; d_gene: NA; abundance: NA; j_gene: TRBJ1-1; CDR3nt: TGTGCCAGCAGCCTCCGACCGGGAGGGGGGGCTGGTTTCTTT; CDR3aa: CASSLRPGGGAGFF
v_gene: TRBV6-5; d_gene: NA; abundance: NA; j_gene: TRBJ1-3; CDR3nt: TGTGCCAGCAGACTGGGCATGGTTGCTGGAAACACCATATATTTT; CDR3aa: CASRLGMVAGNTIYF
v_gene: TRBV4-2; d_gene: NA; abundance: NA; j_gene: TRBJ2-7; CDR3nt: TGTGCCAGCAGCCCGGGACTTGCCCCCTCCTACGAGCAGTACTTC; CDR3aa: CASSPGLAPSYEQYF